This is a list of T cell receptor beta chains from one sample in a study of Ad26.COV2.S vaccination and SARS-CoV-2 variants. Data came from immunoSEQ multiplex PCR; TCRdb stores just in-frame clones and leaves some out. This table has about 380,000 clones, roughly four fifths appearing once. The sequenced sample was peripheral blood, obtained in a trial of Ad26.COV2.S vaccine versus placebo. The receptors were gathered from a person aged 18 to 65 who received the Ad26.COV2.S COVID-19 vaccine or a placebo. Both conserved end residues are part of each CDR3. Fields, in order: V gene, J gene, D gene, CDR3 protein. The D gene is left open where the match is weak.

v_call: TRBV6-5; j_call: TRBJ2-7; d_call: TRBD1; cdr3_aa: CASSFLTGGRLFEQYF
v_call: TRBV5-1; j_call: TRBJ1-5; d_call: .; cdr3_aa: CASSSGVSNQPQHF
v_call: TRBV2; j_call: TRBJ2-2; d_call: .; cdr3_aa: CASSEMLWQVNTGELFF
v_call: TRBV9; j_call: TRBJ2-7; d_call: TRBD2; cdr3_aa: CASSVVGAGLLYF
v_call: TRBV5-3; j_call: TRBJ2-3; d_call: .; cdr3_aa: CARSSIVVQSGTQYF
v_call: TRBV5-1; j_call: TRBJ2-5; d_call: TRBD1; cdr3_aa: CASSPGTGEETQYF
v_call: TRBV6-5; j_call: TRBJ1-5; d_call: .; cdr3_aa: CASSYREGQPQHF
v_call: TRBV18; j_call: TRBJ2-7; d_call: .; cdr3_aa: CASSPRGGSSYEQYF
v_call: TRBV4-3; j_call: TRBJ1-6; d_call: TRBD1; cdr3_aa: CASSQALTGGAYNSPLHF
v_call: TRBV10-3; j_call: TRBJ2-1; d_call: .; cdr3_aa: CAIGVSSYNEQFF
v_call: TRBV2; j_call: TRBJ2-1; d_call: TRBD1; cdr3_aa: CASSSDRGNNEQFF
v_call: TRBV30; j_call: TRBJ1-1; d_call: TRBD1; cdr3_aa: CAWSGQGLSEAFF
v_call: TRBV6-4; j_call: TRBJ2-1; d_call: TRBD2; cdr3_aa: CASSPSGGAGNEQFF
v_call: TRBV4-2; j_call: TRBJ2-3; d_call: TRBD2; cdr3_aa: CASSLTSERTDTQYF
v_call: TRBV3-1/TRBV3-2; j_call: TRBJ2-2; d_call: .; cdr3_aa: CASSQDLRVLTDTGELFF
v_call: TRBV5-1; j_call: TRBJ2-6; d_call: .; cdr3_aa: CASSWVGANVLTF
v_call: TRBV7-2; j_call: TRBJ2-7; d_call: TRBD1; cdr3_aa: CASSLAHRGDEQYF
v_call: TRBV24-1; j_call: TRBJ1-5; d_call: TRBD1; cdr3_aa: CATSPGQGARRRQPQHF
v_call: TRBV28; j_call: TRBJ1-1; d_call: .; cdr3_aa: CASIRGTEAFF
v_call: TRBV7-2; j_call: TRBJ1-5; d_call: TRBD1; cdr3_aa: CASSSFQGGDQPQHF
v_call: TRBV29-1; j_call: TRBJ1-1; d_call: TRBD1; cdr3_aa: CSVAKQGSDTEAFF
v_call: TRBV4-3; j_call: TRBJ1-6; d_call: .; cdr3_aa: CASSQDSQGKHSPLHF
v_call: TRBV9; j_call: TRBJ1-2; d_call: .; cdr3_aa: CASNRYGQFNYGYTF
v_call: TRBV5-1; j_call: TRBJ1-1; d_call: .; cdr3_aa: CASSPGDGTEAFF
v_call: TRBV6-5; j_call: TRBJ1-1; d_call: .; cdr3_aa: CASSYSGGPEAFF
v_call: TRBV7-6; j_call: TRBJ2-1; d_call: .; cdr3_aa: CASSPRTREDEQFF
v_call: TRBV5-3; j_call: TRBJ2-7; d_call: .; cdr3_aa: CARSPRTRAGTGEQYF
v_call: TRBV20-1; j_call: TRBJ1-3; d_call: .; cdr3_aa: CSASGGSGNTIYF
v_call: TRBV13; j_call: TRBJ2-2; d_call: .; cdr3_aa: CASREGSTGELFF
v_call: TRBV18; j_call: TRBJ2-1; d_call: TRBD2; cdr3_aa: CASSLTSGRGNEQFF
v_call: TRBV18; j_call: TRBJ2-7; d_call: TRBD2; cdr3_aa: CASSPGRDPYEQYF
v_call: TRBV18; j_call: TRBJ1-5; d_call: .; cdr3_aa: CASSPLRTNQPQHF
v_call: TRBV10-2; j_call: TRBJ1-5; d_call: .; cdr3_aa: CASSDLRGVNQPQHF
v_call: TRBV13; j_call: TRBJ1-1; d_call: .; cdr3_aa: CASSLPGDPEAFF
v_call: TRBV12-3/TRBV12-4; j_call: TRBJ1-1; d_call: TRBD1; cdr3_aa: CASREWDSEAFF
v_call: TRBV9; j_call: TRBJ2-2; d_call: .; cdr3_aa: CASSPRGAENTGELFF
v_call: TRBV30; j_call: TRBJ1-2; d_call: TRBD1; cdr3_aa: CASRDRGLRGYTF
v_call: TRBV19; j_call: TRBJ2-7; d_call: .; cdr3_aa: CASSLMGPPYEQYF
v_call: TRBV7-9; j_call: TRBJ2-1; d_call: .; cdr3_aa: CASSLDGNSYNEQFF
v_call: TRBV4-1; j_call: TRBJ2-6; d_call: .; cdr3_aa: CASSQGLEVSGANVLTF
v_call: TRBV9; j_call: TRBJ2-3; d_call: .; cdr3_aa: CASSVSYTDTQYF
v_call: TRBV29-1; j_call: TRBJ1-2; d_call: TRBD1; cdr3_aa: CSVERDRKNYGYTF
v_call: TRBV3-1/TRBV3-2; j_call: TRBJ2-1; d_call: TRBD2; cdr3_aa: CASSRNGLAGSSYNEQFF
v_call: TRBV2; j_call: TRBJ1-2; d_call: .; cdr3_aa: CASRGDSAGYTF
v_call: TRBV24-1; j_call: TRBJ1-2; d_call: .; cdr3_aa: CATKGPRPHYGYTF
v_call: TRBV12-3/TRBV12-4; j_call: TRBJ1-2; d_call: TRBD1; cdr3_aa: CASSLTGTGYTF
v_call: TRBV11-2; j_call: TRBJ2-7; d_call: .; cdr3_aa: CASSLEGAPAYFYEQYF
v_call: TRBV27; j_call: TRBJ2-7; d_call: .; cdr3_aa: CASSPTGSYEQYF
v_call: TRBV4-1; j_call: TRBJ2-5; d_call: TRBD1; cdr3_aa: CASSQIKAGTAVQETQYF
v_call: TRBV29-1; j_call: TRBJ2-3; d_call: .; cdr3_aa: CSVISRRKYTDTQYF
v_call: TRBV18; j_call: TRBJ1-1; d_call: .; cdr3_aa: CASSLTDYTEAFF
v_call: TRBV27; j_call: TRBJ1-2; d_call: .; cdr3_aa: CASSFLVDRGSGYTF
v_call: TRBV18; j_call: TRBJ1-1; d_call: .; cdr3_aa: CASSPNRDSMNTEAFF